These 3 T cell receptor beta chains were sequenced from one sample in a study of blood T cell repertoires in COVID-19. Profiling relied on immunoSEQ multiplex PCR, and the TCRdb table lists in-frame clones only, not all of them. The sample has some 250,000 clones; 85% to 90% are singletons. The sequenced sample consisted of peripheral blood. The receptors shown here come from a man aged 60 to 75 with acute or convalescent COVID-19.

The rearrangement joins TRBV5-1 to TRBJ1-2, with D hard to call. Germline lookup yields CDR1 SGHRS and CDR2 YFSETQ. This CDR3 is 15 amino acids long. V shed 2 bases and J shed 4 bases, with 15 bases lying between them. The CDR3: CASSFTAGDGYGYTF. The CDR3 nucleotides read TGCGCCAGCAGCTTTACGGCAGGCGACGGCTATGGCTACACCTTC.

The V and J genes are TRBV6-5 and TRBJ1-3, with TRBD1 matching over 8 bases. The CDR3 consists of 14 residues. In germline, CDR1 is MNHEY, CDR2 SVGAGI. The V gene end was trimmed by 5 bases and the J gene end by 4 bases; junction bases not matched to a gene: 4. Here the CDR3 reads CASSPGGRGNTIYF. CDR3 nucleotide sequence: TGTGCCAGCAGTCCAGGGGGCCGGGGAAACACCATATATTTT.

The V and J genes are TRBV7-2 and TRBJ2-2, with 9 bases fitting TRBD1. The CDR3 is made up of 15 amino acids. J was trimmed by 7 bases and V by 5 bases; bases with no gene match: 8. The germline CDR1 and CDR2 sequences are SGHTA and FQGNSA. CDR3 protein: CASSPLQGAVGELFF. Here the CDR3 DNA reads TGTGCCAGCAGCCCCTTACAGGGGGCCGTCGGGGAGCTGTTTTTT. Variable domain in full (rest from reference TRBV7-2 and TRBJ2-2): GAGVSQSPSNKVTEKGKDVELRCDPISGHTALYWYRQSLGQGLEFLIYFQGNSAPDKSGLPSDRFSAERTGGSVSTLTIQRTQQEDSAVYLCASSPLQGAVGELFFGEGSRLTVL.